This T cell receptor beta chain was sequenced for a study of control samples from healthy donors and cancer patients. Unmatched junction bases numbered 7, after V lost 6 bases and J lost 9 bases. In germline, CDR1 is MNHEY, CDR2 SMNVEV (reference sequence). CDR3 length: 14 amino acids. The assay was immunoSEQ multiplex PCR, and TCRdb's table has in-frame clones only and misses some. The sample lists some 130,000 clones; more than 80% were seen once. This clone was counted once. The sample taken for sequencing was blood. This sequence originates from a man aged 35 to 55 in good health. The rearrangement joins TRBV27 to TRBJ1-6; the match to TRBD1 covers 8 bases. The CDR3 DNA reads TGTGCCAGCAGCCGCTACAGGGGGAGTTCACCCCTCCACTTT. Its translation is CASSRYRGSSPLHF.